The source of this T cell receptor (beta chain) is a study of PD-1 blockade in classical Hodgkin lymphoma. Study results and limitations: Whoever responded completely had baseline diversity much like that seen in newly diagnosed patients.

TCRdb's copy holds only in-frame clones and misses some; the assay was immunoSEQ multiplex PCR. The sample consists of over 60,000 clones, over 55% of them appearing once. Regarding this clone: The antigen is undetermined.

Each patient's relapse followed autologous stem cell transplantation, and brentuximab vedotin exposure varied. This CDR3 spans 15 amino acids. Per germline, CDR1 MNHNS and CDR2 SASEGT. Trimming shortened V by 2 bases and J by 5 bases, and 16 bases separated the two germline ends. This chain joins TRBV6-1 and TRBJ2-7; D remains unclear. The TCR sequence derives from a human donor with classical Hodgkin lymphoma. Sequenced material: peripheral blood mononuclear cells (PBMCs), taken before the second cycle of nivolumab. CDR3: CASSEIYYSTNEQYF. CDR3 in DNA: TGTGCCAGCAGTGAAATATATTACAGCACAAACGAGCAGTACTTC.